The next 28 T cell receptor beta chains were all read from a single sample in a study of OX40 agonist ivuxolimab in advanced cancers. This table comes from immunoSEQ multiplex PCR, and its TCRdb copy is limited to in-frame clones, with some not included. There are 35,000 to 40,000 clones in the sample; 65% to 90% occur only once, and 1.5% to 2% lies in the top ten. This specimen consisted of CD4+ or CD8+ T cells sorted from blood, obtained in a trial of the OX40 agonist ivuxolimab. The receptors were sampled from an adult with an advanced solid tumor such as melanoma, head and neck, liver or kidney cancer.

This chain joins TRBV19 and TRBJ2-1, with a possible D match to TRBD1 (6 bases). The germline gives CDR1 LNHDA, CDR2 SQIVND (reference sequence). CDR3 length: 15 amino acids. Trimming took 3 bases from V and 0 from J, leaving 9 bases between them. The CDR3 DNA sequence: TGTGCCAGTAGTATGGACAGATACTCCTACAATGAGCAGTTCTTC. Encoded protein: CASSMDRYSYNEQFF.

The genes are TRBV7-3 and TRBJ2-1; D gene unclear. CDR1 is SGHTA, CDR2 FQGTGA, per germline. The germline V and J ends were trimmed by 3 bases and 10 bases, with 10 bases remaining between them. The CDR3 loop spans 12 amino acids. The CDR3 DNA sequence: TGTGCCAGCAGCTTTGGAAATTCGGAGCAGTTCTTC. It translates to CASSFGNSEQFF.

J is TRBJ1-5 and V is TRBV15; D is perhaps TRBD1 (5 bases). Trimming pared 1 base from V and 0 bases from J, leaving 10 bases between. The CDR3 contains 16 residues. The V gene's germline CDR1 is LNHNV and CDR2 YYDKDF (reference sequence). CDR3 bases: TGTGCCACCAGCAGAGGGGACGCTTATAGCAATCAGCCCCAGCATTTT. Its translation is CATSRGDAYSNQPQHF.

The chain is built from TRBV7-2 and TRBJ1-2, with 8 bases identical to TRBD1. This CDR3 has 15 residues. Germline V gene data show CDR1 as SGHTA and CDR2 as FQGNSA. V trimming: 5 bases; J trimming: 8 bases; junction bases outside the gene matches: 13. CDR3 nucleotide sequence: TGTGCCAGCAGCACGCAACAGGGGGAGGGTTCCGGCTACACCTTC. Translation gives CASSTQQGEGSGYTF.

The V and J genes are TRBV2 and TRBJ2-7, with D unclear. Per germline, CDR1 SNHLY and CDR2 FYNNEI. The CDR3 loop spans 14 amino acids. Deletions cut 5 bases from V and 3 bases from J, with 14 bases between. For the CDR3, the DNA is TGTGCCAGCAGTCTTATACGGGTGAACTACGAGCAGTACTTC. Encoded protein: CASSLIRVNYEQYF.

This clone was detected only a few times. The rearrangement joins TRBV5-6 to TRBJ1-2; unclear D gene. The V gene lost 0 bases and the J gene lost 5 bases, with 5 bases spanning the gap. The CDR3 length is 12 residues. Germline CDR1 is SGHDT and CDR2 is YYEEEE. CDR3 nucleotide sequence: TGTGCCAGCAGCTTGGATGATTATGGCTACACCTTC. Translating it yields CASSLDDYGYTF. The whole variable domain, filled in from reference TRBV5-6 and TRBJ1-2, reads DAGVTQSPTHLIKTRGQQVTLRCSPKSGHDTVSWYQQALGQGPQFIFQYYEEEERQRGNFPDRFSGHQFPNYSSELNVNALLLGDSALYLCASSLDDYGYTFGSGTRLTVV.

This sequence joins TRBV4-3 and TRBJ1-2; D gene ambiguous. Germline V gene data show CDR1 as LGHNA and CDR2 as YSLEER. The CDR3 is made up of 15 amino acids. Trimming removed 1 base at V and 1 base at J, with 10 bases between. The CDR3 coding sequence is TGCGCCAGCAGCCAAGTTTGGTCGTTTAACTATGGCTACACCTTC. It translates to CASSQVWSFNYGYTF.

This clone was detected once. V gene TRBV5-6 combines with J gene TRBJ2-7, with no clear D. The CDR3 is 15 amino acids. With 0 bases removed from V and 0 bases from J, the gap between germline ends came to 10 bases. Germline V gives CDR1 SGHDT, CDR2 YYEEEE. Here the CDR3 reads CASSLVALSSYEQYF. The CDR3, as DNA: TGTGCCAGCAGCTTGGTTGCCCTTAGCTCCTACGAGCAGTACTTC.

The V call is TRBV6-5, the J call TRBJ1-1; weak D call: TRBD1 (6 bases). This CDR3 is built from 15 residues. The V end lost 5 bases, the J end lost 5 bases, and 18 bases lay between the germline ends. CDR1 and CDR2 (germline): MNHEY, SVGAGI. The DNA of the CDR3 is TGTGCCAGCAGTCGCCGTGGGGGGGGCCGGACTGAAGCTTTCTTT. Encoded protein: CASSRRGGGRTEAFF.

V is TRBV6-5 and J is TRBJ1-1; 7 bases fit TRBD1. Losses at the gene ends were 6 bases for V and 6 bases for J; bases not matched to a gene: 13. The CDR3 consists of 15 residues. Germline-derived CDR1 and CDR2 are MNHEY and SVGAGI. Here the CDR3 reads CASSPPGGKLAEAFF. For the CDR3, the DNA is TGTGCCAGCAGCCCCCCAGGGGGGAAGCTTGCTGAAGCTTTCTTT.

The genes are TRBV5-1 and TRBJ2-7; 7 bases are shared with TRBD1. V lost 0 bases to trimming and J lost 2 bases; unmatched junction nucleotides: 2. Germline CDR1 SGHRS, CDR2 YFSETQ. The CDR3 totals 14 residues. In DNA, the CDR3 is TGCGCCAGCAGCTTGGGACAGGGCCCCTACGAGCAGTACTTC. Its protein is CASSLGQGPYEQYF.

The CDR3 spells CASSSYGQGVTYEQYF. The CDR3 nucleotides are TGTGCCAGCAGCTCTTACGGACAGGGTGTCACCTACGAGCAGTACTTC. The chain has TRBV7-9 and TRBJ2-7; the match to TRBD1 covers 8 bases. V lost 4 bases and J lost 2; bases outside the gene matches: 10. Germline assignment: CDR1 SEHNR and CDR2 FQNEAQ (reference sequence). The CDR3 totals 16 residues.

This sequence joins TRBV5-5 and TRBJ1-6, with D hard to call. The CDR3 sequence is 17 residues long. The germline V gene has CDR1 SGHKS and CDR2 YYEKEE (reference sequence). V shed 4 bases and J shed 0 bases, with 14 bases lying between them. In DNA, the CDR3 is TGTGCCAGCAGCCCCCGGGCCACGAGCTCCTATAATTCACCCCTCCACTTT. Translation: CASSPRATSSYNSPLHF.

V is TRBV7-2 and J is TRBJ2-7, with a tentative D call TRBD1 (6 bases). CDR1 and CDR2 from the germline V gene are SGHTA and FQGNSA. This CDR3 contains 13 residues. Between the trimmed V and J ends, which lost 10 bases and 2 bases, there was a span of 15 bases. CDR3 loop: CATSGQFTYEQYF. The CDR3 nucleotides read TGTGCCACCTCCGGACAGTTTACCTACGAGCAGTACTTC.

This clone was observed a few times. This chain uses TRBV19 with TRBJ2-5; TRBD2 aligns across 11 bases. CDR1 is LNHDA and CDR2 is SQIVND in the germline V gene (reference sequence). CDR3 length equals 19 residues. With 3 bases clipped from V and 5 bases from J, the junction kept 17 bases outside the gene matches. CDR3 DNA: TGTGCCAGTAGTATTAGCGGTAGCGGGGGGGTCCCGACGATGGAGACCCAGTACTTC. The encoded protein is CASSISGSGGVPTMETQYF.

This clone was seen a few times. This rearrangement joins TRBV18 to TRBJ1-1; maybe TRBD1 (6 bases). The CDR3 has 13 residues. Germline CDR1 is KGHSH and CDR2 is LQKENI. V lost 4 bases, J lost 1 base, and 7 bases lay in between. The CDR3 nucleotides read TGTGCCAGCTCACGAGGGGGGAACACTGAAGCTTTCTTT. Encoded protein: CASSRGGNTEAFF.

The rearrangement joins TRBV6-1 to TRBJ1-5; 7 bases are a match to TRBD1. V lost 6 bases, J lost 0 bases, and 5 bases stayed unmatched. CDR1 MNHNS and CDR2 SASEGT come from the germline V gene. CDR3 size: 15 residues. CDR3 nucleotides: TGTGCCAGCAGGGGGACAGCATATAGCAATCAGCCCCAGCATTTT. Its protein is CASRGTAYSNQPQHF.

The gene calls are TRBV6-6 and TRBJ2-3; 7 nucleotides agree with TRBD2. V dropped 7 bases and J dropped 6; count of bases not matched to a gene: 10. Germline V gene sequence: CDR1 MNHNY, CDR2 SVGAGI (reference sequence). This CDR3 is 14 amino acids long. CDR3 in amino acids: CASNVWGGQDTQYF. The CDR3 nucleotides read TGTGCCAGCAATGTTTGGGGGGGTCAGGATACGCAGTATTTT.

This clone was detected only a few times. The rearrangement uses TRBV5-5 and TRBJ2-1; 12 nucleotides match TRBD1. Trimming took 4 bases from V and 5 from J; bases not matched to a gene: 7. This CDR3 has 16 residues. CDR1 and CDR2 from the germline V gene are SGHKS and YYEKEE (reference sequence). The CDR3 DNA is TGTGCCAGCAGCCCGGGACAGGGGGCGCGTCACAATGAGCAGTTCTTC. This sequence encodes CASSPGQGARHNEQFF.

The rearrangement links TRBV19 to TRBJ2-4; TRBD1 is a possible D gene (7 bases). The length of the CDR3 is 15 residues. CDR1 is LNHDA and CDR2 is SQIVND in the germline V gene (reference sequence). Between the trimmed V and J ends, which lost 5 bases and 5 bases, there was a span of 16 bases. The CDR3 DNA reads as TGTGCCAGTAGTTCACCGGGGGACAGAGAAAACATTCAGTACTTC. This sequence encodes CASSSPGDRENIQYF.

The chain links TRBV7-9 to TRBJ2-3; D is perhaps TRBD1 (5 bases). The CDR3 covers 18 residues. Germline loops: CDR1 SEHNR, CDR2 FQNEAQ (reference sequence). Trimming removed 5 bases at V and 10 bases at J, with 31 bases between. The DNA of the CDR3 is TGTGCCAGCAGCCTATCGAGCTGGTCGGCAGGTCCAAGGGGTGCGCAGTATTTT. The encoded protein is CASSLSSWSAGPRGAQYF.

This clone was detected once. The chain uses TRBV4-1 and TRBJ2-3; possibly TRBD1 or TRBD2 for D (6 bases each). Germline loops: CDR1 MGHRA, CDR2 YSYEKL. This CDR3 comprises 16 residues. V lost 2 bases to trimming and J lost 2 bases, with 14 bases between them. CDR3 sequence (DNA): TGCGCCAGCAGCCAACGCGAGGGGGGCCTCACAGATACGCAGTATTTT. It is translated as CASSQREGGLTDTQYF.

This clone occurred a few times. CDR3 in DNA: TGTGCCAGCTGGGCTAGCGGGGCCTACGAGCAGTACTTC. The encoded protein is CASWASGAYEQYF. The gene calls are TRBV6-1 and TRBJ2-7; 9 bases are a match to TRBD2. This CDR3 contains 13 residues. The germline CDR1 and CDR2 sequences are MNHNS and SASEGT. Trimming at V came to 8 bases and at J to 2 bases, leaving 4 bases not matched to a gene.

The V gene is TRBV16, the J gene TRBJ1-4, with D possibly TRBD1 on 5 matching bases. The ends were cut back, 0 bases at V and 10 bases at J, with 18 bases in the middle. CDR1 and CDR2 (germline): KGHSY, FQNENV. The CDR3 has 16 residues. The CDR3, as DNA: TGTGCCAGCAGCCAATCACACCCCGGGGCTCGCGGAAAACTGTTTTTT. As protein: CASSQSHPGARGKLFF.

This clone has more than one count but fewer than ten. The V call is TRBV6-1, the J call TRBJ2-7; D gene unclear. Germline V gene data show CDR1 as MNHNS and CDR2 as SASEGT. The ends were cut back, 9 bases at V and 7 bases at J, with 19 bases in the middle. CDR3 length: 13 residues. CDR3 sequence reads: CASSQTTPGEQYF. The CDR3 DNA is TGTGCCAGTTCACAGACCACCCCTGGGGAGCAGTACTTC.

The V call is TRBV5-6, the J call TRBJ1-4; D not resolved. Germline V gives CDR1 SGHDT, CDR2 YYEEEE. This CDR3 comprises 16 residues. V gave up 0 bases and J gave up 2 bases, with 11 bases separating them. CDR3 nucleotide sequence: TGTGCCAGCAGCTTGGAAGGGTTGGGGACTAATGAAAAACTGTTTTTT. This encodes CASSLEGLGTNEKLFF.

The chain joins TRBV7-3 to TRBJ2-1; a weak D match, TRBD2 (5 bases). This CDR3 is 12 amino acids long. The ends were cut back, 0 bases at V and 12 bases at J, with 9 bases in the middle. Germline V gene lookup returns CDR1 SGHTA and CDR2 FQGTGA. The CDR3 DNA reads as TGTGCCAGCAGCTTAACTTCGGGAACGCAGTTCTTC. Protein product: CASSLTSGTQFF.

This rearrangement joins TRBV7-2 to TRBJ1-3, with 7 bases matching TRBD1. The V segment lost 1 base and the J segment 5 bases; nucleotides outside the gene matches: 8. CDR1 and CDR2 (germline): SGHTA, FQGNSA. This CDR3 spans 16 amino acids. The CDR3 protein is CASSLEAGGYRNTIYF. DNA of the CDR3: TGTGCCAGCAGCTTAGAGGCAGGGGGTTATAGAAACACCATATATTTT.